This T cell receptor beta chain was recorded in a study of breast tumors, draining lymph nodes, adjacent tissues (dated by TCRdb to 2016 to 2017). Context from the whole study: In breast cancer patients, the study compared the TCR beta repertoires of tumor, adjacent nontumor tissue and axillary lymph nodes. In human breast cancer, the study set out to assess how tumor, surrounding tissue and draining lymph node repertoires relate to one another and whether T cells might be exchanged between them. General conclusions and limits of the study: Rather than being directly demonstrated, the conclusion that tumor T cells originate in lymph nodes was presented as consistent with a hypothesis. Tumor T-cell repertoires showed less diversity than lymph node repertoires and more diversity than nontumor tissue repertoires, and tumor T-cell repertoires showed preferential V and J gene usage. The data were considered consistent with the idea that most tumor T cells come from the lymph node and then expand in tumor tissue. The similarity between tumor and nontumor tissue repertoires was significantly greater in luminal-like breast cancer than in basal-like breast cancer.

The sequencer listed for this sample is Illumina HiSeq 2000. Multiplex PCR amplification was used to build the TCR beta chain libraries. High-throughput sequencing was used to analyze the amplified TCR beta chain products. The public reads were reanalyzed by TCRdb: fastp trimming at Q25, MiXCR alignment, in-frame beta chains only. Every CDR3 protein is listed once, alongside the most common genes and DNA of its rows. The sample table holds tens of thousands of distinct CDR3 sequences, of which about 40% were seen once. More than 9% of the sample goes to the ten largest clones. V is pruned by 1 base and J by 1 base, leaving 9 bases of the junction without a gene match. From a lookup of the germline V gene (reference sequence), CDR1 and CDR2 are DFQATT and SNEGSKA. The CDR3, cysteine through phenylalanine, is 16 amino acids long. Here the CDR3 DNA is all that survives: 48 bases in frame from base 1. Details on this clonotype: The antigen this receptor binds is unknown. No base quality information exists; no much larger clone differs at one position.

The TCR comes from a female donor with breast cancer. Some clones in this sample may be carry-over from other donors' samples. The material sequenced was breast tumor tissue. Rearrangement joined TRBV20-1 to TRBJ2-7, with 8 central nucleotides matching TRBD1. The CDR3: CSARVPGGVRSYEQYF. The DNA reads TGCAGTGCTAGAGTGCCAGGGGGCGTGAGGTCCTACGAGCAGTACTTC.